The sequence of this T cell receptor (beta chain) was determined in a study of blood T cell repertoires in COVID-19. Study summary: Material from acute and convalescent COVID-19 was sourced from the United States, Italy and Spain.

V lost 4 bases, J lost 8 bases, and 8 bases lay in between. The CDR3 consists of 11 residues. Germline CDR1 reads SNHLY; CDR2 reads FYNNEI. The repertoire was sequenced with immunoSEQ multiplex PCR; TCRdb's copy has only in-frame clones and lacks some. Here the sample spans about 420,000 clones, 85% to 90% being singletons. Sequences were obtained from peripheral blood. This receptor was obtained from a man aged 18-30 years with COVID-19, enrolled during active disease. V is TRBV2 and J is TRBJ1-2; no firm D call. CDR3 in DNA: TGTGCCAGCAGTGTAGCGGCAGGCTACACCTTC. Its protein product is CASSVAAGYTF.